The clone carrying this T cell receptor (beta chain) has only a few counts. Some clones are missing from TCRdb's copy, which holds only in-frame ones; the method was immunoSEQ multiplex PCR. Of hundreds of thousands of clones in the sample, approximately 88% were seen once. The data are from a study of shared T cell receptors in the human thymus. Germline V gene lookup returns CDR1 MNHEY and CDR2 SMNVEV (reference sequence). The CDR3 consists of 18 residues. After removal of 6 bases from V and 0 bases from J, the junction contained 14 bases not matched to a gene. These records were also assigned to another study, of human thymus T cells.

The clonotype originates from a boy under two years old with a congenital heart defect. The sample was thymocytes. The V and J genes are TRBV27 and TRBJ2-4; 7 bases agree with TRBD1. CDR3 nucleotides: TGTGCCAGCAGCAAACAGGGGAGTGATCGGCAAGCCAAAAACATTCAGTACTTC. It encodes CASSKQGSDRQAKNIQYF.